This T cell receptor beta chain originates from a study of blood T cell repertoires in COVID-19. Study information: Sources were T cells, B-cell-depleted T cells, or PBMCs; the material itself was cDNA or gDNA.

The length of the CDR3 is 14 residues. In germline, CDR1 is SGHRS, CDR2 YFSETQ. J gave up 2 bases and V 5 bases, and 5 bases lay outside the gene matches. Under the authors' procedure: Amplification with reference gene primers provided the estimates of nucleated cell counts. The protocol was immunoSEQ multiplex PCR, while the TCRdb copy is restricted to in-frame clones and leaves out a portion. Clonal size and the V and J genes are those of that table, whereas D and trimming came from the DNA. The table has under 250,000 clones, about 83% seen once. The receptor was derived from a man between 50 and 59 years old with acute or convalescent COVID-19. Sequenced input: peripheral blood. The gene calls are TRBV5-1 and TRBJ2-3; TRBD1 aligns across 7 bases. This CDR3 reads CASRSGTDTDTQYF. The CDR3, as DNA: TGCGCCAGCAGATCCGGGACAGACACAGATACGCAGTATTTT. The variable domain in full, completed from reference TRBV5-1 and TRBJ2-3, reads KAGVTQTPRYLIKTRGQQVTLSCSPISGHRSVSWYQQTPGQGLQFLFEYFSETQRNKGNFPGRFSGRQFSNSRSEMNVSTLELGDSALYLCASRSGTDTDTQYFGPGTRLTVL.